The subject of this entry is one T cell receptor (beta chain). Its cognate antigen is unknown. All patients picked for sequencing had shown, by flow cytometry, an expansion of CD8+CD57+ cells. Among the patients, all had severe acquired aplastic anemia. Patients were untreated when blood was sampled. The TCR beta profiling, which covered VDJ combination and CDR3 sequence, was carried out using genomic DNA as the template. TCRdb reprocessed the reads with MiXCR, giving one entry per CDR3 protein. Altogether 100,000 to 150,000 distinct CDR3 sequences are present, about 43% being singletons, with the ten largest covering around 2.7%. This record comes from a study of CD8+CD57+ T cells in acquired aplastic anemia. Across the study: Sorting CD4+ and CD8+ cells gave DNA averaging approximately 3 ug.

CDR3 size: 15 residues. Germline CDR1 reads KGHDR; CDR2 reads SFDVKD. Unmatched junction bases numbered 8, after V lost 4 bases and J lost 9 bases. The study's findings and limits: Between patients and controls, CD8+ Simpson's diversity did not vary significantly.

This TCR was recovered from a human donor with aplastic anemia. What was sequenced was sorted CD4+, CD8+, or CD8+CD57+ T cells (not recorded which) from PBMCs. This chain joins TRBV24-1 and TRBJ2-1; 10 bases line up with TRBD2. CDR3 in amino acids: CATSESGGDSGEQFF. The CDR3 DNA sequence: TGTGCCACCAGTGAGAGCGGGGGGGATTCTGGTGAGCAGTTCTTC.